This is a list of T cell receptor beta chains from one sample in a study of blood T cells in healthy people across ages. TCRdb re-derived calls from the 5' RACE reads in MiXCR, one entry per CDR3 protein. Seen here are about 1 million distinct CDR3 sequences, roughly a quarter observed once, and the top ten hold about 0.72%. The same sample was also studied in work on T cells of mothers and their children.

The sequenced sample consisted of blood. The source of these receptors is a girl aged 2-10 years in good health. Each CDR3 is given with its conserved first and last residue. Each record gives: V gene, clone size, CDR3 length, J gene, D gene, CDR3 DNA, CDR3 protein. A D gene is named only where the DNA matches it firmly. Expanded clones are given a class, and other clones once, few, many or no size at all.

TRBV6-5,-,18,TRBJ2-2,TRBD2,TGTGCCAGCAGTTACTCCGGGACTAGCGGGAAGGGTACCGGGGAGCTGTTTTTT,CASSYSGTSGKGTGELFF
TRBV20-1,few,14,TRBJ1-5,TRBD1,TGCAGTGCCGACCTCGGACAGGGGGATCAGCCCCAGCATTTT,CSADLGQGDQPQHF
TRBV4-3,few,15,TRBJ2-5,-,TGCGCCAGCAGCCCGACCATGGGGTCTGGGGAGACCCAGTACTTC,CASSPTMGSGETQYF
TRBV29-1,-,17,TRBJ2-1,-,TGCAGCGTTGAAGATCCTCTAGTGGGGCGGGACTACAATGAGCAGTTCTTC,CSVEDPLVGRDYNEQFF
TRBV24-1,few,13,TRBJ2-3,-,TGTGCCACCAGTGATTTTAACGGAGATACGCAGTATTTT,CATSDFNGDTQYF
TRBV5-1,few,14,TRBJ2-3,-,TGCGCCAGCCTGGCGGGAAGGCACACAGATACACAGTATTTT,CASLAGRHTDTQYF
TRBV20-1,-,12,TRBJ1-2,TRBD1,TGCAGTGCTAGGCAGGGGGCCAGTGGCTACACCTTC,CSARQGASGYTF
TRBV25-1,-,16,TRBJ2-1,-,TGTGCCAGCACGGGGAGCCGGGGAAGGAATTTAAATGAGCAGTTCTTC,CASTGSRGRNLNEQFF
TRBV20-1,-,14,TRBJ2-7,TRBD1,TGCAGTGCTGACCGCCGGGACAGCCCCTACGAGCAGTACTTC,CSADRRDSPYEQYF
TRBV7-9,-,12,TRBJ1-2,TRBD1,TGTGCCAGCAGCCGAGGGACAGACGGCTACACCTTC,CASSRGTDGYTF
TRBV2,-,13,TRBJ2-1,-,TGTGCCAGCAGTGATGTAGCCTACAATGAGCAGTTCTTC,CASSDVAYNEQFF
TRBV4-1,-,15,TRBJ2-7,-,TGCGCCAGCAGCCAAAACCCCTCGAATGCCTACGAGCAGTACTTC,CASSQNPSNAYEQYF
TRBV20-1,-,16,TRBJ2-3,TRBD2,TGCAGTGCTCGAGAAGGACTAGCGGATAGCGCAGATACGCAGTATTTT,CSAREGLADSADTQYF
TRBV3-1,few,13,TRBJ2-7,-,TGTGCCAGCAGCCAAGATGCTACGTACGAGCAGTACTTC,CASSQDATYEQYF
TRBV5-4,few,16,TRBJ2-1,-,TGTGCCAGCAGCTTGGGTCCTCGGACCTCCTACAATGAGCAGTTCTTC,CASSLGPRTSYNEQFF
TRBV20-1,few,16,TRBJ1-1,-,TGCAGTGCTAGAGATTCCGGGCGGGGGTCGGGCGCTGAAGCTTTCTTT,CSARDSGRGSGAEAFF
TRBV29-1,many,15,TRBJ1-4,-,TGCAGCGTCGAGATGGGGCGAAAGGAGAATGAAGAACTGTTTTTT,CSVEMGRKENEELFF
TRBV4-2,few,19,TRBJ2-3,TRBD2,TGTGCCAGCAGCCAAGTGATTACTAGCGGGGGACCACTCACAGATACGCAGTATTTT,CASSQVITSGGPLTDTQYF
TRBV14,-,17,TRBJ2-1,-,TGTGCCAGCAGCCAAGCAATGCCGGTGGAGGGGAGGTATGAGCAGTTCTTC,CASSQAMPVEGRYEQFF
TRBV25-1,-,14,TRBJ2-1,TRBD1,TGTGCCAGCTCCTTACAGGGGGTAATTGATGAGCGGTTCTTC,CASSLQGVIDERFF
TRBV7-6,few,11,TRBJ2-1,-,TGTGCCAGCACAGTTCTCAATGAGCAGTTCTTC,CASTVLNEQFF
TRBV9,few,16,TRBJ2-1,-,TGTGCCAGCATCCCAGGGTCTTTCGGCTCCTACAATGAGCAGTTCTTC,CASIPGSFGSYNEQFF
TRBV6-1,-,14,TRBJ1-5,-,TGTGCCAGCGGGGGCTACAGTAGCAATCAGCCCCAGCATTTT,CASGGYSSNQPQHF
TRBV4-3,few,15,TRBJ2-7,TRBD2,TGCGCCAGCAGCCATCTCGGGGGGGCGACAGGCGAGCAGTACTTC,CASSHLGGATGEQYF
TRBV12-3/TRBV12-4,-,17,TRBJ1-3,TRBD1,TGTGCCAGCAGTCCCGTAACAGGGGATGTACTAGGAAACACCATATATTTT,CASSPVTGDVLGNTIYF
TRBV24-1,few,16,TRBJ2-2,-,TGTGCCACCAGTGATTTGCCCCTCCGCATGGCCGGGGAGCTGTTTTTT,CATSDLPLRMAGELFF
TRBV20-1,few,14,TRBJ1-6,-,TGCAGTGCTAGCCCTGGACCGGTTAATTCACCCCTCCACTTT,CSASPGPVNSPLHF
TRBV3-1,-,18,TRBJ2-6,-,TGTGCCAGCAGCCAAGGTCCAGCGGTTATCTCTGGGGCCAACGTCCTGACTTTC,CASSQGPAVISGANVLTF
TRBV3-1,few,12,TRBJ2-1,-,TGTGCCAGCAGCCATTCAAACAATGAGCAGTTCTTC,CASSHSNNEQFF
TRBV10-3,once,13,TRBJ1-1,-,TGTGCCATCAGTGAGAATGAACCCATAGCCGCTTTCTTT,CAISENEPIAAFF
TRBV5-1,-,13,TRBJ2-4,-,TGCGCCAGCAGCCCCAGGGGCGAAAACATTCAGTACTTC,CASSPRGENIQYF
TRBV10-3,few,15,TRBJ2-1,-,TGTGCCATCAGTGATCGGGCGGCAGGGGCCAATGAGCAGTTCTTC,CAISDRAAGANEQFF
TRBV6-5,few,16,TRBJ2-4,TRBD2,TGTGCCAGCAGTTACTCGGCTAGCGGAGCCAAAAACATTCAGTACTTC,CASSYSASGAKNIQYF
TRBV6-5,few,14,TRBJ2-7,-,TGTGCCAGCAGTTATCGGGGGAAGAACTACGAGCAGTACTTC,CASSYRGKNYEQYF
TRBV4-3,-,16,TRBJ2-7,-,TGCGCCAGCAGCCAAGATAGTGGGGGCCCGACCTACGAGCAGTACTTC,CASSQDSGGPTYEQYF
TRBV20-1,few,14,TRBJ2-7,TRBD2,TGCAGTGCTAGCCCGACTAGCGGGATGTACGAGCAGTACTTC,CSASPTSGMYEQYF
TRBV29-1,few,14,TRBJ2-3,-,TGCAGCGTTGAATCGTGGGGGGCCACAGATACGCAGTATTTT,CSVESWGATDTQYF
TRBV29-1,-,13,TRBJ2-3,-,TGCAGCGTTGAACCCGACAGTACAGATACGCAGTATTTT,CSVEPDSTDTQYF
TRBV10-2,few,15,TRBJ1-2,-,TGCGCCAGTTCCTCCTCCGAGCAGCTCCGATATGGCTACACCTTC,CASSSSEQLRYGYTF
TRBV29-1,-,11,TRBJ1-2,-,TGCAGCGTTTCACCGCTCTATGGCTACACCTTC,CSVSPLYGYTF
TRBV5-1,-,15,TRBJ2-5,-,TGCGCCAGCAGCCCGGACTTCTTGCCGCAAGAGACCCAGTACTTC,CASSPDFLPQETQYF
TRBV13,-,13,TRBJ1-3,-,TGTGCCAGCGCCTTGAGGGTCGGAAACACCATATATTTT,CASALRVGNTIYF
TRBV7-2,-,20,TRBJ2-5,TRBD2,TGTGCCAGCAGCTTAGCCGTGCTTAGCGGGGGGGCCCTATCCCAAGAGACCCAGTACTTC,CASSLAVLSGGALSQETQYF
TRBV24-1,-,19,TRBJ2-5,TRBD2,TGTGCCACCAGTGACGGTAGACTAGCGGGGGCCTCCCTCCAAGAGACCCAGTACTTC,CATSDGRLAGASLQETQYF
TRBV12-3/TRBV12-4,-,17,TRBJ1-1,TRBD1,TGTGCCAGCAGTTTATTCCAATGGGACAGCTATAACACTGAAGCTTTCTTT,CASSLFQWDSYNTEAFF
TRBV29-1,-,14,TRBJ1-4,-,TGCAGCGTTGAGTTCGGGCTAGAGAATGAAAAACTGTTTTTT,CSVEFGLENEKLFF